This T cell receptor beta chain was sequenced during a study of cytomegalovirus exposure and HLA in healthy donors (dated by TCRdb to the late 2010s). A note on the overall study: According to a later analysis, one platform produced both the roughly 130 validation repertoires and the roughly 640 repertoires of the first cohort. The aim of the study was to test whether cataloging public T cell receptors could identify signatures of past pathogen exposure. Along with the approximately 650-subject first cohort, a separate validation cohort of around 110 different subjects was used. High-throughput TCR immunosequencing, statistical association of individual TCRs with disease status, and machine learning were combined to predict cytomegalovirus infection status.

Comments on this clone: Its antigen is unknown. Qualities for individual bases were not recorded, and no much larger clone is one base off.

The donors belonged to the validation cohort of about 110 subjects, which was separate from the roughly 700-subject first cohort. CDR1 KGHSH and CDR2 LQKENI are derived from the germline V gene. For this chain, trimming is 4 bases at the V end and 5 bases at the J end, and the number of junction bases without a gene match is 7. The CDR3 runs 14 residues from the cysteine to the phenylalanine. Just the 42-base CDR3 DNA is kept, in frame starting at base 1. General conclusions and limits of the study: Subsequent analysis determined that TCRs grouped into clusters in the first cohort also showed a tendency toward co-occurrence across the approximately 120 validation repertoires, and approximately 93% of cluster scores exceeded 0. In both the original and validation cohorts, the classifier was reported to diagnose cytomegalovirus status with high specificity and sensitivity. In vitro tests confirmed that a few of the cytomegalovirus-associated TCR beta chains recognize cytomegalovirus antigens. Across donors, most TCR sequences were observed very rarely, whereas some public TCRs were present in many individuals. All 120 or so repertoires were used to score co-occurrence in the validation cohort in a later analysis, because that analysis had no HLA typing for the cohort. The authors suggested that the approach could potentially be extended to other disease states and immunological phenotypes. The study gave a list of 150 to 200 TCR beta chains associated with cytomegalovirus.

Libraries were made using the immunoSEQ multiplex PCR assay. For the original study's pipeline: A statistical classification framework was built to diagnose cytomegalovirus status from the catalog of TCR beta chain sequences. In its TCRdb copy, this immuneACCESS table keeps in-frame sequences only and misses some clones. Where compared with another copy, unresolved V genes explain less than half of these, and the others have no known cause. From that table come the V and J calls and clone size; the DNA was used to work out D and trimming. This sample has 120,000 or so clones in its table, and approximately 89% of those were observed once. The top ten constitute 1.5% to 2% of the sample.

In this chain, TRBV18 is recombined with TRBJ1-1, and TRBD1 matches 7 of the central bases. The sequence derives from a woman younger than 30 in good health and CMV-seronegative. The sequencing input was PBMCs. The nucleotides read TGTGCCAGCTCACTGGCAGGGGGTCGGACTGAAGCTTTCTTT. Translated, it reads CASSLAGGRTEAFF.